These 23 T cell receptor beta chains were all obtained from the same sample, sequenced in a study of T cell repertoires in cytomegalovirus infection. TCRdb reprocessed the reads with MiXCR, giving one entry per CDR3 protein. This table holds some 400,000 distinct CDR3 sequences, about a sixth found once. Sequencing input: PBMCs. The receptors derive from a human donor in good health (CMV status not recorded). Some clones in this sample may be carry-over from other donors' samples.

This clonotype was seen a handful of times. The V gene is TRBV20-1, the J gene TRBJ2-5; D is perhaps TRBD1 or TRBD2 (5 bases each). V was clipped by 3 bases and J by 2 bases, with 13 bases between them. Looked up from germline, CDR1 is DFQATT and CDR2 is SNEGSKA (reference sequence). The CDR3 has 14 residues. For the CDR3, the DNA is TGCAGTGCTAGTGAAGGGGAGCGGCAAGAGACCCAGTACTTC. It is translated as CSASEGERQETQYF.

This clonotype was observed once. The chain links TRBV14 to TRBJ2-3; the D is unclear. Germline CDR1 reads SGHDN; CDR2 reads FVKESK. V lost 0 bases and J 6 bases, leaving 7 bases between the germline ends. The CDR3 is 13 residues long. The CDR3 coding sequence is TGTGCCAGCAGCCAAGATCTGAGGGATACGCAGTATTTT. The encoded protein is CASSQDLRDTQYF.

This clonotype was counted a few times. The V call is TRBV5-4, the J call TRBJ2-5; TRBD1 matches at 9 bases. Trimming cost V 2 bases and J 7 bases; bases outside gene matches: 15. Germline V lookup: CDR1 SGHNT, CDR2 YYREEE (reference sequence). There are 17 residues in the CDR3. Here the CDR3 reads CASSLPGDRAIEGTQYF. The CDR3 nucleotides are TGTGCCAGCAGCTTACCCGGGGACAGGGCCATCGAGGGGACCCAGTACTTC.

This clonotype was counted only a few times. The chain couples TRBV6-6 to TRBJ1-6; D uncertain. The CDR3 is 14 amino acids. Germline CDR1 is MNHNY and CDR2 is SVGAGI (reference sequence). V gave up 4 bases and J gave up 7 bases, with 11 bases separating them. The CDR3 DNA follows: TGTGCCAGCAGTTCGGGCCTTCCGAATTCACCCCTCCACTTT. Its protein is CASSSGLPNSPLHF.

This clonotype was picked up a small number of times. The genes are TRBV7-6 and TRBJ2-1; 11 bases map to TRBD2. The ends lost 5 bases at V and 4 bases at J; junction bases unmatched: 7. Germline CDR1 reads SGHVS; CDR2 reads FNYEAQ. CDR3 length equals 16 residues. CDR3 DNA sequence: TGTGCCAGCAGCCGACTAGCGGGGACCATTTACAATGAGCAGTTCTTC. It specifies CASSRLAGTIYNEQFF. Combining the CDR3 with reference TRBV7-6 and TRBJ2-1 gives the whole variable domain GAGVSQSPRYKVTKRGQDVALRCDPISGHVSLYWYRQALGQGPEFLTYFNYEAQQDKSGLPNDRFSAERPEGSISTLTIQRTEQRDSAMYRCASSRLAGTIYNEQFFGPGTRLTVL.

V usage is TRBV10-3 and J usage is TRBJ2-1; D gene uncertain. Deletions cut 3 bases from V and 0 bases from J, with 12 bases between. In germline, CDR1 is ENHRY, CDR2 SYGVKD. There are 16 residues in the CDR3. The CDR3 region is CAISEGVHSSYNEQFF. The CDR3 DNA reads TGTGCCATCAGTGAAGGAGTCCATAGCTCCTACAATGAGCAGTTCTTC.

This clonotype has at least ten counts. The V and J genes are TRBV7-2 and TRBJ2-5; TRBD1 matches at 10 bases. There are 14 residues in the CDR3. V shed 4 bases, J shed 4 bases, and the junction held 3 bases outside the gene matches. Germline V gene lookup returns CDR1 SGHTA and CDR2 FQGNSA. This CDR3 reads CASSYRDRGETQYF. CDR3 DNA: TGTGCCAGCAGCTACCGGGACAGGGGAGAGACCCAGTACTTC.

In nucleotides, the CDR3 is TGTGCCAGCAGCATTCCAGGGACTGAAGCTTTCTTT. The encoded protein is CASSIPGTEAFF. The chain carries TRBV5-6 and TRBJ1-1; TRBD1 might be the D (5 bases). V dropped 4 bases and J dropped 5 bases, with 9 bases sitting between them. Germline V gene data show CDR1 as SGHDT and CDR2 as YYEEEE. CDR3 length: 12 amino acids.

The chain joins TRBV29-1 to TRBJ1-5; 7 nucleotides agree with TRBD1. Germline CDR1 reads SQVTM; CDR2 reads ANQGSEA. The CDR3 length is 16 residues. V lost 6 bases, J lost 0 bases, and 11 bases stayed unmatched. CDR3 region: CSVRGTEFDSNQPQHF. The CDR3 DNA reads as TGCAGCGTAAGAGGGACAGAGTTTGATAGCAATCAGCCCCAGCATTTT.

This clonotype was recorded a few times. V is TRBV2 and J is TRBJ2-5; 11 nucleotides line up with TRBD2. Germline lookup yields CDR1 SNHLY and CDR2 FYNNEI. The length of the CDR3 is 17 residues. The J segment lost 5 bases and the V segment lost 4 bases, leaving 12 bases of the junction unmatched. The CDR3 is CASSVELAGAGVETQYF. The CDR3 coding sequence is TGTGCCAGCAGTGTCGAACTAGCGGGGGCCGGTGTGGAGACCCAGTACTTC.

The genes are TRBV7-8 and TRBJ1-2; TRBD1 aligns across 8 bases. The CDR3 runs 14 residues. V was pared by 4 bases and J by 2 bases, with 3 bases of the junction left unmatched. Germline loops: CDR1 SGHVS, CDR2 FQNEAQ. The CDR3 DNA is TGTGCCAGCAGCTACGACAGGGGCAACTATGGCTACACCTTC. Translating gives CASSYDRGNYGYTF.

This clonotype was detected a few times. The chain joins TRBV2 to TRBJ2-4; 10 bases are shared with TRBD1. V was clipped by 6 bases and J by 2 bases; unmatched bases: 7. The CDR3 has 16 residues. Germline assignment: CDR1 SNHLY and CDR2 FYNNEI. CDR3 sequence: CASRPTGGDSKNIQYF. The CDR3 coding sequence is TGTGCCAGCAGGCCGACAGGGGGCGACTCCAAAAACATTCAGTACTTC.

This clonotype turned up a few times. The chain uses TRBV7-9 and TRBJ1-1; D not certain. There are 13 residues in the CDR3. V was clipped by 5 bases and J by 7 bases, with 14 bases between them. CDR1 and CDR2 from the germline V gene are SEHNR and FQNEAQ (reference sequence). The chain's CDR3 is CASSHERPLEAFF. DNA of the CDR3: TGTGCCAGCAGCCATGAAAGACCACTTGAAGCTTTCTTT.

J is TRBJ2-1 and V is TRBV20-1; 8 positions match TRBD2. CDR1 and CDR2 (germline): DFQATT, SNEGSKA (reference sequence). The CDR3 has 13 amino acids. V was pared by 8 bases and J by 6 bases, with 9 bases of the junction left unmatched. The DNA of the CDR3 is TGCAGTACAAGAAGGCTAGCGGGCAATGAGCAGTTCTTC. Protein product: CSTRRLAGNEQFF.

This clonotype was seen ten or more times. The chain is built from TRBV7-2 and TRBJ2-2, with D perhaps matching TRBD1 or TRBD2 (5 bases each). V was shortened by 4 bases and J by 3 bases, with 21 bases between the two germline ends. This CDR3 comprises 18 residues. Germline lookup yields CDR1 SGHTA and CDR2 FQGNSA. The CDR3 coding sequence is TGTGCCAGCAGCTCGTACCGTGGGACCGTCCGGGACACCGGGGAGCTGTTTTTT. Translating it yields CASSSYRGTVRDTGELFF.

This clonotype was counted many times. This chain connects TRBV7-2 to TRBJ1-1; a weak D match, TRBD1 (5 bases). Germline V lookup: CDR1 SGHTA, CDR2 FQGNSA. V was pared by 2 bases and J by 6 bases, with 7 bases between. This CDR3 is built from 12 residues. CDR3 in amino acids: CASSLQGSEAFF. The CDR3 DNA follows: TGTGCCAGCAGCTTACAGGGCTCTGAAGCTTTCTTT.

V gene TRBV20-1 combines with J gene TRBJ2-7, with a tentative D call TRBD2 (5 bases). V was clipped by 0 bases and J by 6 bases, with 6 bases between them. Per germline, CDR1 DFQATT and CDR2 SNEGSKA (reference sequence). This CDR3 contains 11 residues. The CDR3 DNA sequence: TGCAGTGCTAGAGACGGGGTCGAGCAGTACTTC. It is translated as CSARDGVEQYF.

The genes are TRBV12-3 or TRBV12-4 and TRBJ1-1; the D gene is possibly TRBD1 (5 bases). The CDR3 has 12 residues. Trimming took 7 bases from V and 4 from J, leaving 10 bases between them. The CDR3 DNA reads TGTGCCAGCATTTGGGGCGGCACTGAAGCTTTCTTT. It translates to CASIWGGTEAFF.

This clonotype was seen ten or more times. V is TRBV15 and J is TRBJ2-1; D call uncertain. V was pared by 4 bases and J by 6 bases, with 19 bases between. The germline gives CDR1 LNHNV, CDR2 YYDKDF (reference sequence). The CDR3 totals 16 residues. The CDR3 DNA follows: TGTGCCACCAGCAAACCTTGGGGTAGTTATCTCAATGAGCAGTTCTTC. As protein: CATSKPWGSYLNEQFF.

CDR3 in DNA: TGTGCCAGCAGTACAAAGCGGGGGGGCCGGGATGAGCAGTTCTTC. Translation gives CASSTKRGGRDEQFF. The chain couples TRBV28 to TRBJ2-1, with TRBD2 identical over 10 bases. This CDR3 is 15 amino acids long. Trimming at V came to 5 bases and at J to 8 bases, leaving 9 bases not matched to a gene. Per germline, CDR1 MDHEN and CDR2 SYDVKM.

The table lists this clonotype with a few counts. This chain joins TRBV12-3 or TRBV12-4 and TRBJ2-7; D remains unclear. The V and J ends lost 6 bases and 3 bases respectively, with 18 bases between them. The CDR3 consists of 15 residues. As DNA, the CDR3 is TGTGCCAGCAGCCTGGGAACAGACGAAAACTACGAGCAGTACTTC. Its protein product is CASSLGTDENYEQYF.

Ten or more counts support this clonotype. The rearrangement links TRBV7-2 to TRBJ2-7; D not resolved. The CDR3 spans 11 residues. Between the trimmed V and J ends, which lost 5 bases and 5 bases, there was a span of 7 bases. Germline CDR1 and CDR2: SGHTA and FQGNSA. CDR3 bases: TGTGCCAGCAGCCGTGCGGACGAGCAGTACTTC. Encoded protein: CASSRADEQYF.

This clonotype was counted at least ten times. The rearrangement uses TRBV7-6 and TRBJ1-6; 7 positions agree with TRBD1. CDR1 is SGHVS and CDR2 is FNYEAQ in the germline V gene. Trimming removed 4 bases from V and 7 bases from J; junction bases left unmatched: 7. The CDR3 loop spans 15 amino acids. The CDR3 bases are TGTGCCAGCAGCTCGCTGACAGGGAAAAATTCACCCCTCCACTTT. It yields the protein CASSSLTGKNSPLHF. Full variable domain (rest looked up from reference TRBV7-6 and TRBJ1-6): GAGVSQSPRYKVTKRGQDVALRCDPISGHVSLYWYRQALGQGPEFLTYFNYEAQQDKSGLPNDRFSAERPEGSISTLTIQRTEQRDSAMYRCASSSLTGKNSPLHFGNGTRLTVT.